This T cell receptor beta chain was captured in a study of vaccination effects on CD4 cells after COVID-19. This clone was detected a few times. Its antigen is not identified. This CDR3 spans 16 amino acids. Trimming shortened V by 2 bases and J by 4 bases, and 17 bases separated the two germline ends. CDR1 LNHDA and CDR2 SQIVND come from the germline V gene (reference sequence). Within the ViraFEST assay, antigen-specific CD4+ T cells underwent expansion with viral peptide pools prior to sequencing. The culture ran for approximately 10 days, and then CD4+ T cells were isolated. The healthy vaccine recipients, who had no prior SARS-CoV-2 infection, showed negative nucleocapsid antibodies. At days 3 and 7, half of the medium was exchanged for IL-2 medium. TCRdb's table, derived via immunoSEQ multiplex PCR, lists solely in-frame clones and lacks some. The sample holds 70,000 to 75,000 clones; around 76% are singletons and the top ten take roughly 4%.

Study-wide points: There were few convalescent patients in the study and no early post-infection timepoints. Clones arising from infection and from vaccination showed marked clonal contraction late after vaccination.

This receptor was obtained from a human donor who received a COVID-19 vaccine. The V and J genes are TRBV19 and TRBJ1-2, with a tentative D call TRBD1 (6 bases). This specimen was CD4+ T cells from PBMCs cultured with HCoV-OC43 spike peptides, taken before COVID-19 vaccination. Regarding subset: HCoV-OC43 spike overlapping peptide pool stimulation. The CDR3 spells CASSINGGQNSYGYTF. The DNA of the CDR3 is TGTGCCAGTAGTATAAATGGGGGGCAGAACTCCTATGGCTACACCTTC.